These T cell receptor beta chains were read from a single sample in a study of Graves' ophthalmopathy and Graves' hyperthyroidism. TCRdb re-derived calls from the multiplex PCR reads in MiXCR, one entry per CDR3 protein. The sample yields hundreds of thousands of distinct CDR3 sequences, around a fifth seen once. Sequencing was done on a sample of peripheral blood. The receptors here all came from a woman aged 18-30 years with stable Graves' hyperthyroidism. The CDR3 runs from the conserved cysteine through the conserved F or W. D genes are given only for firm matches. The size field is filled for only some rows; it gives once, few, many or a size class.

cdr3_nt,cdr3_aa,clone_size,d_call,v_call,j_call
TGTGCCAGTAATGCCCAGGGAGGCCAGCCCCAGCATTTT,CASNAQGGQPQHF,many,.,TRBV19,TRBJ1-5
TGTGCCAGCGGGGACGAAAAACCTTCTGGGGCCAACGTCCTGACTTTC,CASGDEKPSGANVLTF,many,.,TRBV2,TRBJ2-6
TGCGCCAGCAGCTTGGCCTCAGCGGAAGGCTACACCTTC,CASSLASAEGYTF,medium-sized,.,TRBV5-1,TRBJ1-2
TGTGCCAGCAGCCAACTGACAGAGACACCGAACACCGGGGAGCTGTTTTTT,CASSQLTETPNTGELFF,many,.,TRBV3-1,TRBJ2-2
TGTGCCAGCAGTAAGCCGGGACAGGGATATAACTATGGCTACACCTTC,CASSKPGQGYNYGYTF,few,TRBD1,TRBV6-1,TRBJ1-2
TGTGCCAGCAGTGACCTACGGCGGGGGACCACAGATACGCAGTATTTT,CASSDLRRGTTDTQYF,.,TRBD2,TRBV9,TRBJ2-3
TGTGCTAGTGGACCTACAGGGACTCTCCAAGAGACCCAGTACTTC,CASGPTGTLQETQYF,many,.,TRBV12-5,TRBJ2-5
TGTGCCAGTAGTCGGGTGTCCAGCCAAGAGACCCAGTACTTC,CASSRVSSQETQYF,many,.,TRBV19,TRBJ2-5
TGTGCCAGTAGTAGCCGGACTAGCGGGAACTACGAGCAGTACTTC,CASSSRTSGNYEQYF,many,TRBD2,TRBV19,TRBJ2-7
TGTGCCAGCAGCCAAGCGGGACATTATGGCTACACCTTC,CASSQAGHYGYTF,many,.,TRBV3-1,TRBJ1-2
TGTGCCAGCAGTGAAGTTGACAGGGGGAACACTGAAGCTTTCTTT,CASSEVDRGNTEAFF,many,TRBD1,TRBV6-1,TRBJ1-1
TGTGCCAGCAGTTTAAGCGGCCTTCACACCTATGGCTACACCTTC,CASSLSGLHTYGYTF,.,.,TRBV12-3/TRBV12-4,TRBJ1-2
TGTGCCAGCACTTTATCGGGGACAGGGAGTCAGCCCCAGCATTTT,CASTLSGTGSQPQHF,.,TRBD1,TRBV6-5,TRBJ1-5
TGTGCCAGCAGAAAGCCCGGGATTCTGAGCTACACCTTC,CASRKPGILSYTF,many,.,TRBV6-1,TRBJ1-2
TGTGCCAGCAGTGAAGAGGAGGGAGACTTTTATGGCTACACCTTC,CASSEEEGDFYGYTF,many,.,TRBV6-1,TRBJ1-2
TGCAGCGTTGCTGGGCTGAACACTGAAGCTTCCTTT,CSVAGLNTEASF,many,.,TRBV29-1,TRBJ1-1
TGTGCCAGCAGTTGGAAAGGGGGTTCAGCCTCCTATAATTCACCCCTCCACTTT,CASSWKGGSASYNSPLHF,few,.,TRBV6-5,TRBJ1-6
TGTGCCAGCAGCTTCCCGGGGCGGACCGGGGAGCTGTTTTTT,CASSFPGRTGELFF,many,.,TRBV7-2,TRBJ2-2
TGTGCCAGCAGCTGGGGGCGGGGGCTAGAAGAGACCCAGTACTTC,CASSWGRGLEETQYF,few,.,TRBV11-1,TRBJ2-5
TGCGCCAGCAGCCAAGGCGGGCGGGGCCCTTGGTCTGGAAACACCATATATTTT,CASSQGGRGPWSGNTIYF,.,.,TRBV4-1,TRBJ1-3
TGTGCCAGCAGGGACAGGGGATACGAGCAGTACTTC,CASRDRGYEQYF,many,TRBD1,TRBV2,TRBJ2-7
TGCAGTGCTCTGGCGGGAGGGAACACCGGGGAGCTGTTTTTT,CSALAGGNTGELFF,many,TRBD2,TRBV20-1,TRBJ2-2
TGCAGTGCTCCGGGGGTACACGAGCAGTACTTC,CSAPGVHEQYF,many,.,TRBV20-1,TRBJ2-7
TGTGCCAGCACAGCCGGGACAGGGGGCGAGCAGTACTTC,CASTAGTGGEQYF,many,TRBD1,TRBV28,TRBJ2-7
TGTGCCAGCAGTGTTTCGCGGACTTTCTCCTACGAGCAGTACTTC,CASSVSRTFSYEQYF,many,.,TRBV2,TRBJ2-7
TGCGCCAGCAGTGAAGACGGGCAGGAGACCCAGTACTTC,CASSEDGQETQYF,many,.,TRBV10-1,TRBJ2-5
TGTGCCAGCAGCTTAGGGACAGTCGCCTATGGCTACACCTTC,CASSLGTVAYGYTF,many,.,TRBV7-9,TRBJ1-2
TGCAGTGCTCCGGGTGATCGGGATAATTCACCCCTCCACTTT,CSAPGDRDNSPLHF,many,.,TRBV20-1,TRBJ1-6
TGTGCCAGCAGCCGGTCCGGTCCTGGGGGCGGGAACATTCAGTACTTC,CASSRSGPGGGNIQYF,many,.,TRBV7-8,TRBJ2-4
TGTGCCAGCAGTTCCGGGATGTTCTCACCCCTCCACTTT,CASSSGMFSPLHF,.,.,TRBV12-3/TRBV12-4,TRBJ1-6
TGTGCCAGCACCGGGGACCTAACAGACGCTTTCTTT,CASTGDLTDAFF,.,.,TRBV6-1,TRBJ1-1
TGTGCCAGCAGCACACAGGGGATGTACACTGAAGCTTTCTTT,CASSTQGMYTEAFF,many,TRBD1,TRBV6-1,TRBJ1-1
TGTGCCAGCAGCCTCAAGTCGGGACTAGCGGCGGCAAAGGAGACCCAGTACTTC,CASSLKSGLAAAKETQYF,many,TRBD2,TRBV3-1,TRBJ2-5
TGTGCCAGCAGTCGCCTACAGGGGGCCTCATTGGAGACCCAGTACTTC,CASSRLQGASLETQYF,many,TRBD1,TRBV25-1,TRBJ2-5
TGTGCCAGCAGTTTCGGGCAGTGGCAAAGCGGCTACACCTTC,CASSFGQWQSGYTF,.,.,TRBV12-3/TRBV12-4,TRBJ1-2
TGTGCCAGCAGTTTCGGACATATGTACGAGCAGTACTTC,CASSFGHMYEQYF,.,.,TRBV27,TRBJ2-7
TGTGCCAGCAGCCAAGTGGAGGGGGTCACTGAAGCTTTCTTT,CASSQVEGVTEAFF,many,.,TRBV4-2,TRBJ1-1
TGTGCCAGCAGCGCAGGGGGTGCCTACGAGCAGTACTTC,CASSAGGAYEQYF,many,TRBD1,TRBV11-2,TRBJ2-7
TGTGCCACCAGCAGAGATCTAGGCGAACAAGAGACCCAGTACTTC,CATSRDLGEQETQYF,.,.,TRBV15,TRBJ2-5
TGTGCCACCAGCAGAGGTGGACTAGCAGCTGGGGAGCTGTTTTTT,CATSRGGLAAGELFF,many,TRBD2,TRBV15,TRBJ2-2
TGTGCCAGCAGTTTCTTTACCCCGGGACTCTTGCCCACTGAAGCTTTCTTT,CASSFFTPGLLPTEAFF,many,.,TRBV6-5,TRBJ1-1
TGTGCCAGCACCCGAGGGACAGGAGCCACTGAAGCTTTCTTT,CASTRGTGATEAFF,many,TRBD1,TRBV11-2,TRBJ1-1
TGTGCCAGCAGTACGACTAGCGGGACGGACATTAAGTACTTC,CASSTTSGTDIKYF,many,TRBD2,TRBV2,TRBJ2-4
TGTGCCAGCAGGTCAGCCCTAGCGGGTCCTTACCCGACCTACGAGCAGTACTTC,CASRSALAGPYPTYEQYF,few,TRBD2,TRBV28,TRBJ2-7
TGTGCCAGTAGTACTCTAACCAGGGACGCCTACGAGCAGTACTTC,CASSTLTRDAYEQYF,.,.,TRBV19,TRBJ2-7
TGTGCCTGGAGTGTAGGGACGGCAACTAACTATGGCTACACCTTC,CAWSVGTATNYGYTF,many,.,TRBV30,TRBJ1-2
TGTGCCAGCAGAAGGAGCGCCTCCTACGAGCAGTACTTC,CASRRSASYEQYF,many,.,TRBV12-3/TRBV12-4,TRBJ2-7
TGTGCCAGCAGCGTAGGGGGGGATAATTCACCCCTCCACTTT,CASSVGGDNSPLHF,many,.,TRBV9,TRBJ1-6
TGCAGCCCAAGTAGGATGGACTATGGCTACACCTTC,CSPSRMDYGYTF,.,.,TRBV29-1,TRBJ1-2